The rows below give T cell receptor beta chains drawn from one sample of a study of T cells in tumors after PD-1 blockade. Sequencing was performed with immunoSEQ multiplex PCR; in TCRdb, only in-frame clones are kept and a portion is missing. Of 45,000 to 60,000 clones listed, around 80% are singletons. The sequences come from PBMCs, collected before anti-PD-1 therapy. The receptor source for this set is a human donor with advanced basal cell or squamous cell carcinoma (not recorded which). Both conserved end residues are part of each CDR3. A D gene is named only where the DNA matches it firmly. The size entry is marked missing in some rows and otherwise reads once, few, many or a size class.

>TRBJ2-1|TRBD2|TRBV5-1|-
TGCGCCAGCAGCTTGCAGCCGCGGGAGGCGAACAATGAGCAGTTCTTC
CASSLQPREANNEQFF
>TRBJ1-4|-|TRBV9|once
TGTGCCAGCAGCTCCGGTAACGCGGAAAAACTGTTTTTT
CASSSGNAEKLFF
>TRBJ1-1|-|TRBV10-2|-
TGCGCCAGCAGTGAGAAAGGCCCAGGAGGGACTGAAGCTTTCTTT
CASSEKGPGGTEAFF
>TRBJ1-6|TRBD1|TRBV28|few
TGTGCCAGCGTACCTCAGGGGGCTAATTCACCCCTCCACTTT
CASVPQGANSPLHF
>TRBJ2-1|TRBD2|TRBV6-5|few
TGTGCCAGCAGCCAGATGCGGGGGGGCTACAATGAGCAGTTCTTC
CASSQMRGGYNEQFF
>TRBJ2-7|TRBD2|TRBV4-1|-
TGCGCCAGCAGCCCCCGAACCCTAGCGGGGGTCCAGCCCTCCGAGCAGTACTTC
CASSPRTLAGVQPSEQYF
>TRBJ1-1|TRBD1|TRBV5-6|-
TGTGCCAGCAGCCTCCTAGGGACAGGGCGGAACACTGAAGCTTTCTTT
CASSLLGTGRNTEAFF
>TRBJ1-1|-|TRBV18|-
TGTGCCAGCTCACCACGGGCGAACACTGAAGCTTTCTTT
CASSPRANTEAFF
>TRBJ2-1|TRBD2|TRBV20-1|-
TGCAGTGCTAGTTTAGCGGGAGACTTCAATGAGCAGTTCTTC
CSASLAGDFNEQFF
>TRBJ2-5|TRBD2|TRBV28|-
TGTGCCAGCAGTTTCCCCCAGGCGGGAGTGGAAGAGACCCAGTACTTC
CASSFPQAGVEETQYF
>TRBJ1-2|TRBD1|TRBV19|-
TGTGCCAGTAGTCCAGGACAGGGCGGCTATGGCTACACCTTC
CASSPGQGGYGYTF
>TRBJ2-7|-|TRBV3-1/TRBV3-2|-
TGTGCCAGCAGCCTCGGGCAGTACTTATCCTACGAGCAGTACTTC
CASSLGQYLSYEQYF
>TRBJ2-7|TRBD2|TRBV7-9|-
TGTGCCAGCAGCTCCCTCGAACTAGCGGGCTACGAGCAGTACTTC
CASSSLELAGYEQYF
>TRBJ1-5|TRBD1|TRBV19|few
TGTGCCAGTAGTGGGACAGGGGGCGCAGGGCAGCCCCAGCATTTT
CASSGTGGAGQPQHF
>TRBJ2-2|-|TRBV5-4|-
TGTGCCAGCAGCTTGGCGTACACCGGGGAGCTGTTTTTT
CASSLAYTGELFF
>TRBJ2-7|TRBD2|TRBV28|-
TGTGCCAGCAGTCCCCCCGGACTAGCGGGAGTGTACGAGCAGTACTTC
CASSPPGLAGVYEQYF
>TRBJ2-5|-|TRBV10-3|-
TGTGCCATCAGTGTGACCTTGGGGGAAGAGACCCAGTACTTC
CAISVTLGEETQYF
>TRBJ2-5|TRBD2|TRBV6-2/TRBV6-3|once
TGTGCCAGCAGTTACGTCGGGGGGAGACAAGAGATCCAGTACTTC
CASSYVGGRQEIQYF
>TRBJ2-7|-|TRBV5-6|-
TGTGCCAGCAGCTTGACAGGGCCCTACGAGCAGTACTTC
CASSLTGPYEQYF
>TRBJ2-1|TRBD2|TRBV5-1|-
TGCGCCAGCAGCCGAGTACTAGCGGGGGGGATGAATGAGCAGTTCTTC
CASSRVLAGGMNEQFF
>TRBJ2-1|-|TRBV4-1|-
TGCGCCAGCAGCCAAGTGAATATGGTCTCCTACAATGAGCAGTTCTTC
CASSQVNMVSYNEQFF
>TRBJ1-4|-|TRBV4-2|-
TGTGCCAGCAGCCAAGTGACTTCTGGTAATGAAAAACTGTTTTTT
CASSQVTSGNEKLFF
>TRBJ2-1|TRBD2|TRBV19|-
TGTGCCAGTAGTACACGCGGACTAGCAGTTAGGAATGAGCAGTTCTTC
CASSTRGLAVRNEQFF
>TRBJ1-3|-|TRBV6-5|once
TGTGCCAGCAGTACACAGGGCCGCTCTGGAAACACCATATATTTT
CASSTQGRSGNTIYF
>TRBJ1-1|-|TRBV7-9|-
TGTGCCAGCAGCTTTGAGGTCACTGAAGCTTTCTTT
CASSFEVTEAFF
>TRBJ2-1|TRBD1|TRBV29-1|-
TGCAGCACTGGACAGGGGCACAATGAGCAGTTCTTC
CSTGQGHNEQFF
>TRBJ1-2|TRBD1|TRBV18|-
TGTGCCAGCTCACGGGACAGTTCTAACTATGGCTACACCTTC
CASSRDSSNYGYTF
>TRBJ2-5|-|TRBV19|few
TGTGCCAGTAGTCCAGACTTCCAAGAGACCCAGTACTTC
CASSPDFQETQYF
>TRBJ2-2|-|TRBV5-1|-
TGCGCCAGCAGCTATAACCCCAGGGGTCCCGGGGAGCTGTTTTTT
CASSYNPRGPGELFF
>TRBJ2-7|-|TRBV6-1|-
TGTGCCAGCAGTGAACTTGGGCTTAGGGGCGAGCAGTACTTC
CASSELGLRGEQYF
>TRBJ1-2|-|TRBV7-8|-
TGTGCCAGCAGCCTGGAGTCGAGGGGCTACACCTTC
CASSLESRGYTF
>TRBJ2-4|-|TRBV9|once
TGTGCCAGCAGCGTAGGGTTGTCAGGAGTTCAGTACTTC
CASSVGLSGVQYF
>TRBJ1-5|TRBD1|TRBV2|-
TGTGCCAGCAGACAGGGACAGCGAAATCAGCCCCAGCATTTT
CASRQGQRNQPQHF
>TRBJ2-3|-|TRBV3-1/TRBV3-2|-
TGTGCCAGCACCGCATCCCGGGCCGACACAGATACGCAGTATTTT
CASTASRADTDTQYF
>TRBJ1-1|TRBD1|TRBV18|-
TGTGCCAGCTCATCCCCCGGGACAGGGGCGAACACTGAAGCTTTCTTT
CASSSPGTGANTEAFF
>TRBJ1-3|TRBD1|TRBV7-9|-
TGTGCCAGCAGCCCCCCGGGACAGGGACACACCATATATTTT
CASSPPGQGHTIYF
>TRBJ2-7|-|TRBV4-2|-
TGTGCCAGCAGCCAAGAGAAAGGGGGCTACGAGCAGTACTTC
CASSQEKGGYEQYF
>TRBJ2-3|-|TRBV12-3/TRBV12-4|-
TGTGCCAGCACCCCCGGCGCAGATACGCAGTATTTT
CASTPGADTQYF
>TRBJ1-2|-|TRBV28|-
TGTGCCCGCAAGAGGGGGGGGGACCGAGGCTATGGCTACACCTTC
CARKRGGDRGYGYTF
>TRBJ2-4|TRBD1|TRBV4-1|-
TGCGCCAGCAGCCAAGGACAGGGAGACATTCAGTACTTC
CASSQGQGDIQYF
>TRBJ2-5|TRBD2|TRBV19|-
TGTGCCAGTAGTATAGCGTACCCGACTCGATCAGCGGGAGAGGAGACCCAGTACTTC
CASSIAYPTRSAGEETQYF
>TRBJ2-1|-|TRBV19|-
TGTGCCACGAAGGGGCGGGACCCGTACAATGAGCAGTTCTTC
CATKGRDPYNEQFF
>TRBJ2-7|-|TRBV6-5|-
TGTGCCAGCAGGAAAACACACTCCTACGAGCAGTACTTC
CASRKTHSYEQYF
>TRBJ2-7|-|TRBV2|-
TGTGCCAGCAATAAAGGACACGACTACGAGCAGTACTTC
CASNKGHDYEQYF
>TRBJ2-7|TRBD2|TRBV3-1/TRBV3-2|few
TGTGCCAGCAGCCAAGATTTAGCTAGCGGATACGAGCAGTACTTC
CASSQDLASGYEQYF
>TRBJ2-5|-|TRBV15|-
TGTGCCACCAGCAGCAATACAGGGTTCGAAGAGACCCAGTACTTC
CATSSNTGFEETQYF
>TRBJ1-1|-|TRBV7-2|-
TGTGCCAGCAGCCCCGTGGACTTGAACACTGAAGCTTTCTTT
CASSPVDLNTEAFF
>TRBJ2-1|-|TRBV5-1|medium-sized
TGCGCCAGCAGCTTGACGGGGGAAAATGAGCAGTTCTTC
CASSLTGENEQFF
>TRBJ2-7|-|TRBV5-4|-
TGTGCCAGCAGCCCCGCAGGGAACTCCTACGAGCAGTACTTC
CASSPAGNSYEQYF
>TRBJ2-3|TRBD1|TRBV19|medium-sized
TGTGCCAGTAGTATGACCGGGACAGGGGAAGTGACAGATACGCAGTATTTT
CASSMTGTGEVTDTQYF
>TRBJ1-2|-|TRBV6-1|-
TGTGCCAGCAGTGAAGGGAGAGGGGGTGTAAATGGCTACACCTTC
CASSEGRGGVNGYTF
>TRBJ2-2|-|TRBV2|-
TGTGCCAGCAGTTCAACAGCCACCGGGGAGCTGTTTTTT
CASSSTATGELFF
>TRBJ2-7|TRBD1|TRBV13|few
TGTGCCAGCAGCTTAGAGCCGGCCGGGACAGCCTACGAGCAGTACTTC
CASSLEPAGTAYEQYF
>TRBJ2-3|TRBD2|TRBV10-3|-
TGTGCCACCCTAGCGGGGGGCACAGATACGCAGTATTTT
CATLAGGTDTQYF
>TRBJ2-6|-|TRBV5-1|-
TGCGCCAGCAGCTTGGGGCAGCACTCTGGGGCCAACGTCCTGACTTTC
CASSLGQHSGANVLTF
>TRBJ2-7|TRBD1|TRBV6-5|-
TGTGCCAGCAGTTTCTCCGGGACAGGCGTATTACGCGAGCAGTACTTC
CASSFSGTGVLREQYF
>TRBJ2-3|TRBD2|TRBV11-3|-
TGTGCCAGCAGCTTAGACAGCGGGGCTACAGATACGCAGTATTTT
CASSLDSGATDTQYF
>TRBJ2-3|-|TRBV27|-
TGTGCCAGCAGTTCGGATTATACGCAGTATTTT
CASSSDYTQYF
>TRBJ1-6|-|TRBV4-2|few
TGTGCCAGCAGCCAAGTTGTATGGGGAGATAATTCACCCCTCCACTTT
CASSQVVWGDNSPLHF